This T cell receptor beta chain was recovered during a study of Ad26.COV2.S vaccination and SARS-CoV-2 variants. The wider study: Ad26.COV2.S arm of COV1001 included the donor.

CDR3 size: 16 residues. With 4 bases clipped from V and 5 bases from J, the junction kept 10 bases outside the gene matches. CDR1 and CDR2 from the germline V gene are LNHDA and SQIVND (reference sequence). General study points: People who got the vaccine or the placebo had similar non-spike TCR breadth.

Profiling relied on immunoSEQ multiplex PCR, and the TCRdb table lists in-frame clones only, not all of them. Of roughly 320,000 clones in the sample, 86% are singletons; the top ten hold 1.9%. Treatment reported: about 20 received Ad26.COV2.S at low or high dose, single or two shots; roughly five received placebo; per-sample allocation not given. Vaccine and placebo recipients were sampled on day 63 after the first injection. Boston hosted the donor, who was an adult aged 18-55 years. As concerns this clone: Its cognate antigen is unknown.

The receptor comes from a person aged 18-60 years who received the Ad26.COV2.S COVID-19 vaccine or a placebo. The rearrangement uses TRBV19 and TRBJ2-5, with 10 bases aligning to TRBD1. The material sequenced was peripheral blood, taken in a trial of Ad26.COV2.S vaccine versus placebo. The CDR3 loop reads CASSNRDRGSRETQYF. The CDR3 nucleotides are TGTGCCAGTAGTAACCGGGACAGGGGAAGCCGGGAGACCCAGTACTTC.